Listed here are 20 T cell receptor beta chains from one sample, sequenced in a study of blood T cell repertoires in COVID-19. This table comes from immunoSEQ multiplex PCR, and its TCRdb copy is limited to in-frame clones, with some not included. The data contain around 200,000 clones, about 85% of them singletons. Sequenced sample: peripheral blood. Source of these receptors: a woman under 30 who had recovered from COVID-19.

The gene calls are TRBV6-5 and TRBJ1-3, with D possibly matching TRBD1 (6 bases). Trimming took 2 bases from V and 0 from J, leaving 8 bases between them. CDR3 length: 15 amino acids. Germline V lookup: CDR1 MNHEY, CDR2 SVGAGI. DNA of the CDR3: TGTGCCAGCAGTTACGCGGACAGCTCTGGAAACACCATATATTTT. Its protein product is CASSYADSSGNTIYF.

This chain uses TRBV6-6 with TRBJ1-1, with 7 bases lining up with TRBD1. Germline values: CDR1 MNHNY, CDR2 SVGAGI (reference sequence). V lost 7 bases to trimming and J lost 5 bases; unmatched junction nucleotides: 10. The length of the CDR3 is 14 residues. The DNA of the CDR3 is TGTGCCAGCACTCTACAGGGGATCGGGACTGAAGCTTTCTTT. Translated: CASTLQGIGTEAFF.

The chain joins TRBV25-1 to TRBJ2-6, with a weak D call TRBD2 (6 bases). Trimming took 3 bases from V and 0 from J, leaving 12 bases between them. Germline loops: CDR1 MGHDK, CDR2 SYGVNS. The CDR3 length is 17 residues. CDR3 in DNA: TGTGCCAGCAGTGATGTAGGGAGGATCTCTGGGGCCAACGTCCTGACTTTC. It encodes CASSDVGRISGANVLTF.

The CDR3 here is CASNPQGNEGAFF. Written as DNA, the CDR3 is TGTGCCAGTAATCCACAGGGGAACGAGGGAGCTTTCTTT. This sequence joins TRBV19 and TRBJ1-1; 7 bases line up with TRBD1. After removal of 7 bases from V and 10 bases from J, the junction contained 12 bases not matched to a gene. Germline values: CDR1 LNHDA, CDR2 SQIVND (reference sequence). The CDR3 sequence is 13 residues long.

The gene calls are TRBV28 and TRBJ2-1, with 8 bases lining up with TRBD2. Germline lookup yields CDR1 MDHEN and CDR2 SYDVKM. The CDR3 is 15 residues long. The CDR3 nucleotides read TGTGCGGCCAAGCGGGAGACTGGGCTACGGAATGAGCAGTTCTTC. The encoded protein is CAAKRETGLRNEQFF.

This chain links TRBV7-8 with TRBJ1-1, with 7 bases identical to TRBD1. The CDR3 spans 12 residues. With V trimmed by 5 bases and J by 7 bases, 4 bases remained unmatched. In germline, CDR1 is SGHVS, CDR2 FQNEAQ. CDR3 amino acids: CASSQQGNEAFF. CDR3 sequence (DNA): TGTGCCAGCAGCCAACAGGGGAATGAAGCTTTCTTT.

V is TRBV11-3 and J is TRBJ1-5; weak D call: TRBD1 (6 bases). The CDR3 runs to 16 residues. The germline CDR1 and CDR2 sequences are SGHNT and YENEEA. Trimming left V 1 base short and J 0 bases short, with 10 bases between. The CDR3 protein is CASSLAGQNSNQPQHF. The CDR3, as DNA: TGTGCCAGCAGCTTAGCTGGACAGAATAGCAATCAGCCCCAGCATTTT.

CDR3 nucleotide sequence: TGTGCCAGCAGCGTAGAAGAGACAGTGAACGTCGGGGAGCTGTTTTTT. Translating it yields CASSVEETVNVGELFF. The chain has TRBV9 and TRBJ2-2; tentatively, D is TRBD1 (5 bases). CDR1 and CDR2 from the germline V gene are SGDLS and YYNGEE. The CDR3 contains 16 residues. The V gene lost 0 bases and the J gene lost 7 bases, with 16 bases spanning the gap.

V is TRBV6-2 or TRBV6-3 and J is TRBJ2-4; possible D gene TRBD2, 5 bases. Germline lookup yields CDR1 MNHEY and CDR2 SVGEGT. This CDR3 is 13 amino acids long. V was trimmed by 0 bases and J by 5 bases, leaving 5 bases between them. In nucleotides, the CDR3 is TGTGCCAGCAGTTACTCGAGGGAAAACATTCAGTACTTC. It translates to CASSYSRENIQYF.

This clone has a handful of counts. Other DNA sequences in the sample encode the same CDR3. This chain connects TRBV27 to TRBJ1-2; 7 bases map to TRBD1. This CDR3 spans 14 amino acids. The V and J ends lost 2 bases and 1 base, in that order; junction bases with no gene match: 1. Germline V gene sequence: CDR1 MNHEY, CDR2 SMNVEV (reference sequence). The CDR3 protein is CASSLHRGNYGYTF. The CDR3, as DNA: TGTGCCAGCAGTTTACACAGGGGTAACTATGGCTACACCTTC.

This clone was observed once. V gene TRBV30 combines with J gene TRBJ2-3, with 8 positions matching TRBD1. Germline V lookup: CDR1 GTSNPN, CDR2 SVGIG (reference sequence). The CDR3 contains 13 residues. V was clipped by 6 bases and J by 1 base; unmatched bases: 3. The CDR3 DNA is TGTGCCTGCGGGACAGGACGCACAGATACGCAGTATTTT. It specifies CACGTGRTDTQYF.

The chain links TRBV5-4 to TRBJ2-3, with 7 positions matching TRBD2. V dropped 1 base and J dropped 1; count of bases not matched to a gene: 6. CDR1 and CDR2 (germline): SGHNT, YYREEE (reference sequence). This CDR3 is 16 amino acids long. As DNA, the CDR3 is TGTGCCAGCAGCTTGCGACTAGCTATTGGCACAGATACGCAGTATTTT. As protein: CASSLRLAIGTDTQYF.

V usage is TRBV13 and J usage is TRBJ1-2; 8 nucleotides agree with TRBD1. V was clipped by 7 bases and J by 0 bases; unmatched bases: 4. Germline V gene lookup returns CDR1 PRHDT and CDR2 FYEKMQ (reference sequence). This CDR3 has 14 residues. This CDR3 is CASIDRGTNYGYTF. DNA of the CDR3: TGTGCCAGCATTGACAGGGGAACTAACTATGGCTACACCTTC.

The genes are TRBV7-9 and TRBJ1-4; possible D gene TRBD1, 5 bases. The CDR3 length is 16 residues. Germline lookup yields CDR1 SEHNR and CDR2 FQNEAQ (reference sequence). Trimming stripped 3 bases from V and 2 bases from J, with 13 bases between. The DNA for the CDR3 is TGTGCCAGCAGCTTCAATCAGGGTTGGACTAATGAAAAACTGTTTTTT. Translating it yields CASSFNQGWTNEKLFF.

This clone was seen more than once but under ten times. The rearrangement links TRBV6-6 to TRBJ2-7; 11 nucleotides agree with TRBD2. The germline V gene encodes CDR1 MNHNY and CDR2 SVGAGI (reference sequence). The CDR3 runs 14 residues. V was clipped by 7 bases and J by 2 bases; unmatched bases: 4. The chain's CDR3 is CASTGTSGAYEQYF. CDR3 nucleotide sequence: TGTGCCAGCACCGGGACTAGCGGAGCCTACGAGCAGTACTTC.

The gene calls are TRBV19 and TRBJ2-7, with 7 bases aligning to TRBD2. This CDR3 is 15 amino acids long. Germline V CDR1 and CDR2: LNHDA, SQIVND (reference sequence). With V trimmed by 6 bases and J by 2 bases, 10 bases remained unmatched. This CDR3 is CASSWGRVEAYEQYF. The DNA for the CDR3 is TGTGCCAGTAGCTGGGGGAGGGTCGAAGCCTACGAGCAGTACTTC. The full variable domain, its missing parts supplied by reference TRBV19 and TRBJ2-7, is DGGITQSPKYLFRKEGQNVTLSCEQNLNHDAMYWYRQDPGQGLRLIYYSQIVNDFQKGDIAEGYSVSREKKESFPLTVTSAQKNPTAFYLCASSWGRVEAYEQYFGPGTRLTVT.

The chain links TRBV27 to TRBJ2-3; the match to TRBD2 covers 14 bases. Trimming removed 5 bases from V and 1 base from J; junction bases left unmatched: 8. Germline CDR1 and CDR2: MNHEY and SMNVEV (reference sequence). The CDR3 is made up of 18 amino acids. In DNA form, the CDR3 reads TGTGCCAGCAGTCCGGGACTAGCGGGGGTTACTCGCACAGATACGCAGTATTTT. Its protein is CASSPGLAGVTRTDTQYF.

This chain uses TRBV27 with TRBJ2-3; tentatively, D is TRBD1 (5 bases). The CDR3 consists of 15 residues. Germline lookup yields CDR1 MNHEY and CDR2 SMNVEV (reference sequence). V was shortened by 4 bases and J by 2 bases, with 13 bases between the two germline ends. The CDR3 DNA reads TGTGCCAGCAGTTGGGGCAGACCTATCACAGATACGCAGTATTTT. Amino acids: CASSWGRPITDTQYF.

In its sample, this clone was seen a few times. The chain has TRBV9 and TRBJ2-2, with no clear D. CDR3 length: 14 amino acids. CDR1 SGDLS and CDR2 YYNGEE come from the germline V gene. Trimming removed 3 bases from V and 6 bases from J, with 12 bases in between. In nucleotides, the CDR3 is TGTGCCAGCAGCGGAGAGAAGAGGCCCGGGGAGCTGTTTTTT. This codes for CASSGEKRPGELFF. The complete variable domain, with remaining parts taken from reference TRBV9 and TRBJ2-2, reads DSGVTQTPKHLITATGQRVTLRCSPRSGDLSVYWYQQSLDQGLQFLIQYYNGEERAKGNILERFSAQQFPDLHSELNLSSLELGDSALYFCASSGEKRPGELFFGEGSRLTVL.

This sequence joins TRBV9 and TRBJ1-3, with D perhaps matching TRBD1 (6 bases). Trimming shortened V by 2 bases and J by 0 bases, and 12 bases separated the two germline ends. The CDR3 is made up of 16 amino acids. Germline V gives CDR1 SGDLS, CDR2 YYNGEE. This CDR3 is CASSVQGSTSGNTIYF. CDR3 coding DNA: TGTGCCAGCAGCGTTCAGGGGTCGACCTCTGGAAACACCATATATTTT. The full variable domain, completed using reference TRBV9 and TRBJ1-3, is DSGVTQTPKHLITATGQRVTLRCSPRSGDLSVYWYQQSLDQGLQFLIQYYNGEERAKGNILERFSAQQFPDLHSELNLSSLELGDSALYFCASSVQGSTSGNTIYFGEGSWLTVV.